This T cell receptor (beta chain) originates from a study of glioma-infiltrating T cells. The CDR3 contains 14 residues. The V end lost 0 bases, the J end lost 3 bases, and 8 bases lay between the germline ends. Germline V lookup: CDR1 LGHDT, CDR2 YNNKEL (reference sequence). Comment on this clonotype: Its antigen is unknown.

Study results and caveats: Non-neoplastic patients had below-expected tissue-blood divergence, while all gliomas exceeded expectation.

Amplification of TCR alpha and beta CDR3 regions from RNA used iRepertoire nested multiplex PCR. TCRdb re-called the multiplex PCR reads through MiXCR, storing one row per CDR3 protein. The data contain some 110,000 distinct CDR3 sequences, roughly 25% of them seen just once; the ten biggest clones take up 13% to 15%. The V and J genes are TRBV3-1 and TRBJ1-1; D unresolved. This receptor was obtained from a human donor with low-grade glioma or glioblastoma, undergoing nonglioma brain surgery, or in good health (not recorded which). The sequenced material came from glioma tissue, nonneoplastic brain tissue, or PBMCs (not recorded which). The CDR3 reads CASSQDYGDTEAFF. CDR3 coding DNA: TGTGCCAGCAGCCAAGATTATGGTGACACTGAAGCTTTCTTT.